The rows below give T cell receptor beta chains drawn from one sample of a study of CD8 T cells in Susac syndrome. MiXCR, applied by TCRdb to the immunoSEQ multiplex PCR reads, yields one record per CDR3 protein. The sample records around 150,000 distinct CDR3 sequences, just under 95% being singletons. The sequencing sample was made of CD8+ T cells from PBMCs. Source of these receptors: a human donor with Susac syndrome. CDR3s include the opening cysteine and the closing phenylalanine or tryptophan. The D gene is left open where the match is weak. The size field is filled for only some rows; it gives once, few, many or a size class.

V gene: TRBV6-1
J gene: TRBJ2-1
D gene: TRBD2
clone size: NA
CDR3 protein: CASSEPTGAGGLSEQFF
CDR3 DNA: TGTGCCAGCAGTGAACCTACGGGAGCGGGAGGTCTCAGTGAGCAGTTCTTC

V gene: TRBV4-1
J gene: TRBJ1-2
D gene: NA
clone size: NA
CDR3 protein: CASSLQAVGGYTF
CDR3 DNA: TGCGCCAGCAGCCTCCAGGCCGTTGGAGGCTACACCTTC

V gene: TRBV5-4
J gene: TRBJ1-2
D gene: NA
clone size: NA
CDR3 protein: CASSFSSRYGYTF
CDR3 DNA: TGTGCCAGCAGCTTTTCCAGCCGCTATGGCTACACCTTC

V gene: TRBV6-1
J gene: TRBJ2-1
D gene: TRBD2
clone size: NA
CDR3 protein: CARCVMGGEESSYNEQFF
CDR3 DNA: TGTGCCAGGTGTGTGATGGGGGGGGAAGAAAGCTCCTACAATGAGCAGTTCTTC

V gene: TRBV7-2
J gene: TRBJ1-2
D gene: NA
clone size: NA
CDR3 protein: CASPLGGVSNYYGYTF
CDR3 DNA: TGTGCCAGCCCCCTGGGGGGAGTCAGTAATTACTATGGCTACACCTTC

V gene: TRBV3-1
J gene: TRBJ2-5
D gene: TRBD1
clone size: NA
CDR3 protein: CASSPGQGQVETQYF
CDR3 DNA: TGTGCCAGCAGCCCTGGACAGGGACAGGTTGAGACCCAGTACTTC

V gene: TRBV29-1
J gene: TRBJ1-2
D gene: TRBD1
clone size: NA
CDR3 protein: CSVRTGSGYTF
CDR3 DNA: TGCAGCGTCCGGACAGGGAGCGGCTACACCTTC

V gene: TRBV7-9
J gene: TRBJ2-7
D gene: TRBD1
clone size: few
CDR3 protein: CASSSDRGRYEQYF
CDR3 DNA: TGTGCCAGCAGCTCCGACAGGGGGAGGTACGAGCAGTACTTC

V gene: TRBV7-3
J gene: TRBJ2-3
D gene: NA
clone size: NA
CDR3 protein: CASSIGISGTDTQYF
CDR3 DNA: TGTGCCAGCAGCATCGGGATCTCGGGTACAGATACGCAGTATTTT

V gene: TRBV12-3/TRBV12-4
J gene: TRBJ2-1
D gene: TRBD2
clone size: NA
CDR3 protein: CASSPSGIGRDEQFF
CDR3 DNA: TGTGCCAGCAGCCCGAGCGGGATCGGTAGAGATGAGCAGTTCTTC

V gene: TRBV9
J gene: TRBJ2-2
D gene: TRBD2
clone size: NA
CDR3 protein: CASSAPTSGSNTGELFF
CDR3 DNA: TGTGCCAGCAGCGCGCCGACTAGCGGGTCGAACACCGGGGAGCTGTTTTTT

V gene: TRBV5-6
J gene: TRBJ1-1
D gene: TRBD1
clone size: NA
CDR3 protein: CASSLAGGGTEAFF
CDR3 DNA: TGTGCCAGCAGCTTGGCAGGGGGGGGCACTGAAGCTTTCTTT

V gene: TRBV5-1
J gene: TRBJ2-1
D gene: TRBD2
clone size: NA
CDR3 protein: CASSSSIAGGVSEQFF
CDR3 DNA: TGCGCCAGCAGCTCTTCAATAGCGGGAGGGGTGTCCGAGCAGTTCTTC

V gene: TRBV27
J gene: TRBJ1-1
D gene: NA
clone size: few
CDR3 protein: CASSLSKNTEAFF
CDR3 DNA: TGTGCCAGCAGTTTGTCGAAGAACACTGAAGCTTTCTTT

V gene: TRBV9
J gene: TRBJ2-2
D gene: TRBD2
clone size: once
CDR3 protein: CASSEGVAGESNTGELFF
CDR3 DNA: TGTGCCAGCAGCGAGGGGGTAGCGGGAGAGTCGAACACCGGGGAGCTGTTTTTT

V gene: TRBV30
J gene: TRBJ2-7
D gene: NA
clone size: NA
CDR3 protein: CAWVAAGYEQYF
CDR3 DNA: TGTGCCTGGGTAGCGGCAGGGTACGAGCAGTACTTC

V gene: TRBV29-1
J gene: TRBJ1-2
D gene: NA
clone size: NA
CDR3 protein: CSVEGQDGYTF
CDR3 DNA: TGCAGCGTTGAGGGACAAGATGGCTACACCTTC